Listed below are T cell receptor beta chains from one sample, sequenced in a study of T cell repertoires in cytomegalovirus infection. TCRdb ran MiXCR on the reads and lists one entry per CDR3 protein. The table includes approximately 150,000 distinct CDR3 sequences, 15% to 20% detected once. Input material: CD8+ T cells from PBMCs. The receptors come from a human donor in good health (CMV status not recorded). Some clones in this sample may be carry-over from other donors' samples. CDR3s include the opening cysteine and the closing phenylalanine or tryptophan. A D gene is named only where the DNA matches it firmly. For some rows the clone size is stated as once, few or many, or as a class when expanded; others skip it.

v_gene	d_gene	j_gene	abundance	CDR3aa	CDR3nt
TRBV6-6	.	TRBJ2-7	.	CASSYVRGDEQYF	TGTGCCAGCAGTTACGTCAGGGGTGACGAGCAGTACTTC
TRBV7-2	TRBD2	TRBJ2-1	medium-sized	CASSLRGGAGEQEEQFF	TGTGCCAGCAGCTTAAGGGGAGGAGCGGGGGAACAGGAGGAGCAGTTCTTC
TRBV28	TRBD2	TRBJ2-5	few	CASRTLAGVGETQYF	TGTGCCAGCAGGACACTAGCGGGAGTAGGAGAGACCCAGTACTTC
TRBV7-2	.	TRBJ2-7	many	CASSPFQGLSYEQYF	TGTGCCAGCAGCCCCTTCCAGGGGCTCTCCTACGAGCAGTACTTC
TRBV6-1	.	TRBJ2-6	.	CASSSTVTGANVLTF	TGTGCCAGCAGTTCGACAGTCACTGGGGCCAACGTCCTGACTTTC
TRBV19	.	TRBJ1-5	few	CASSWAKHSNQPQHF	TGTGCCAGTAGTTGGGCAAAACATAGCAATCAGCCCCAGCATTTT
TRBV7-3	TRBD2	TRBJ2-1	few	CASSRRTSGYNEQFF	TGTGCCAGCAGCCGGAGGACTAGCGGATACAATGAGCAGTTCTTC
TRBV6-2/TRBV6-3	.	TRBJ2-7	.	CATQGRPLEQYF	TGTGCCACCCAGGGGAGGCCCCTCGAGCAGTACTTC
TRBV7-8	.	TRBJ1-3	few	CASSGAGVPGNTIYF	TGTGCCAGCAGCGGAGCAGGGGTTCCTGGAAACACCATATATTTT
TRBV7-9	TRBD2	TRBJ2-2	.	CASSLPGLPNTGELFF	TGTGCCAGCAGCTTACCGGGACTACCGAACACCGGGGAGCTGTTTTTT
TRBV28	.	TRBJ2-6	few	CASRLESSGANVLTF	TGTGCCAGCAGGTTAGAGAGCTCTGGGGCCAACGTCCTGACTTTC
TRBV5-4	.	TRBJ2-2	.	CASSLIGSDGELFF	TGTGCCAGCAGCCTGATTGGGAGTGACGGGGAGCTGTTTTTT
TRBV7-2	.	TRBJ1-6	.	CASSFRLGRPSYNSPLHF	TGTGCCAGCAGCTTCAGGCTCGGCAGGCCGTCCTATAATTCACCCCTCCACTTT
TRBV7-2	.	TRBJ1-2	.	CASSSQAGGYTF	TGTGCCAGCAGCTCACAAGCTGGTGGCTACACCTTC
TRBV28	TRBD1	TRBJ1-2	.	CASSLLVSPRDRDLQDTF	TGTGCCAGCAGTTTATTAGTGTCTCCCCGGGACAGGGATTTGCAGGACACCTTC
TRBV29-1	.	TRBJ2-3	few	CSDSDQSPTDTQYF	TGCAGCGACTCGGACCAAAGCCCCACAGATACGCAGTATTTT
TRBV5-6	.	TRBJ1-1	.	CASSPGRLNTEAFF	TGTGCCAGCAGTCCCGGCAGGTTGAACACTGAAGCTTTCTTT
TRBV11-3	.	TRBJ2-1	.	CASSLSHPGSSYNEQFF	TGTGCCAGCAGTCTTTCCCACCCAGGGAGCTCCTACAATGAGCAGTTCTTC
TRBV29-1	TRBD1	TRBJ1-2	few	CSVELRDSNGYTF	TGCAGCGTTGAGCTAAGGGACAGCAATGGCTACACCTTC
TRBV20-1	.	TRBJ2-4	.	CSARPRGTASPKAKNIQYF	TGCAGTGCTAGACCTCGAGGGACGGCATCCCCCAAAGCCAAAAACATTCAGTACTTC
TRBV28	.	TRBJ2-5	.	CASSHPSQETQYF	TGTGCCAGCAGTCACCCGTCCCAAGAGACCCAGTACTTC
TRBV10-3	.	TRBJ2-7	.	CAISELMGTGEQYF	TGTGCCATCAGTGAACTAATGGGGACGGGCGAGCAGTACTTC
TRBV12-2	.	TRBJ2-1	once	CASRLTGSREQFF	TGTGCAAGTCGCTTAACAGGGTCCCGCGAGCAGTTCTTC
TRBV25-1	TRBD2	TRBJ2-1	.	CASKETGGLRNEQFF	TGTGCCAGCAAGGAGACGGGAGGGCTCAGGAATGAGCAGTTCTTC
TRBV7-9	.	TRBJ1-4	few	CASSLTSTGLNEKLFF	TGTGCCAGCAGCTTAACCTCGACAGGCCTTAATGAAAAACTGTTTTTT
TRBV7-9	.	TRBJ2-6	few	CASSRSGANVLTF	TGTGCCAGCAGCCGATCTGGGGCCAACGTCCTGACTTTC
TRBV28	.	TRBJ2-1	few	CASSLSGVPFF	TGTGCCAGCAGTTTGAGTGGGGTCCCGTTCTTC
TRBV24-1	TRBD1	TRBJ1-2	.	CATSVGTGGRGYTF	TGTGCCACCAGTGTCGGGACAGGGGGCCGTGGCTACACCTTC
TRBV7-9	.	TRBJ2-7	few	CASSLATFEQYF	TGTGCCAGCAGCTTAGCGACATTCGAGCAGTACTTC
TRBV11-3	.	TRBJ2-4	.	CASSLGLANIQYF	TGTGCCAGCAGCTTAGGCCTAGCGAACATTCAGTACTTC
TRBV12-5	TRBD1	TRBJ2-5	few	CASGLVPTGQGFEETQYF	TGTGCTAGTGGTTTGGTCCCCACGGGACAGGGGTTTGAGGAGACCCAGTACTTC
TRBV7-2	TRBD1	TRBJ1-2	many	CASSLRQGASNYGYTF	TGTGCCAGCAGCTTAAGACAGGGCGCCTCCAACTATGGCTACACCTTC
TRBV9	.	TRBJ2-1	.	CASSVAGARSYNEQFF	TGTGCCAGCAGCGTAGCGGGGGCCCGCTCCTACAATGAGCAGTTCTTC
TRBV29-1	.	TRBJ2-1	few	CSVEGVGGRYNEQFF	TGCAGCGTTGAGGGTGTTGGGGGGCGTTACAATGAGCAGTTCTTC
TRBV5-5	.	TRBJ2-7	.	CASSYTGRGSYEQYF	TGTGCCAGCAGCTACACAGGGAGGGGCTCCTACGAGCAGTACTTC
TRBV7-2	.	TRBJ2-1	.	CASSTRAAHNEQFF	TGTGCCAGCAGCACTCGCGCGGCTCACAATGAGCAGTTCTTC
TRBV4-1	.	TRBJ2-1	few	CASSQINRDEQFF	TGCGCCAGCAGCCAAATAAATCGGGATGAGCAGTTCTTC
TRBV7-2	.	TRBJ1-3	many	CASSLYSGNTIYF	TGTGCCAGCAGCCTGTACTCTGGAAACACCATATATTTT
TRBV7-2	.	TRBJ1-1	.	CASSSHGGATEAFF	TGTGCCAGCAGCTCACACGGGGGAGCCACTGAAGCTTTCTTT
TRBV6-5	.	TRBJ2-1	.	CASSWLGGSYNEQFF	TGTGCCAGCAGTTGGCTTGGAGGCTCCTACAATGAGCAGTTCTTC
TRBV9	.	TRBJ1-5	.	CASSPAGIHQPQHF	TGTGCCAGCAGCCCCGCGGGAATACATCAGCCCCAGCATTTT
TRBV6-5	.	TRBJ2-7	.	CARSYRSSYEQYF	TGTGCCCGCAGTTACCGAAGCTCCTACGAGCAGTACTTC